Shown below are 8 T cell receptor beta chains from a single sample sequenced in a study of OX40 agonist ivuxolimab in advanced cancers. Libraries were made using the immunoSEQ multiplex PCR assay. TCRdb carries this immuneACCESS record with in-frame sequences only. Its versions omit some clonotypes, under half of them owing to an unresolved V gene in the studies checked, with the rest unexplained. The table for this sample lists tens of thousands of clones; around 83% of them were counted only once. In total, the top ten clones hold about 2.3% of the sample. Source: CD4+ or CD8+ T cells sorted from blood, taken in a trial of the OX40 agonist ivuxolimab. These receptors all come from an adult with an advanced solid tumor such as melanoma, head and neck, liver or kidney cancer.

The table lists this clone with a count of one. The chain recombines TRBV2 with TRBJ1-2, with unresolved D. CDR3 size: 14 residues. Germline-derived CDR1 and CDR2 are SNHLY and FYNNEI. The ends were cut back, 7 bases at V and 4 bases at J, with 16 bases in the middle. CDR3: CASIAQPGFYGYTF. CDR3 DNA: TGTGCCAGCATCGCCCAACCCGGCTTCTATGGCTACACCTTC. Drawing the rest from reference TRBV2 and TRBJ1-2, the complete variable domain is EPEVTQTPSHQVTQMGQEVILRCVPISNHLYFYWYRQILGQKVEFLVSFYNNEISEKSEIFDDQFSVERPDGSNFTLKIRSTKLEDSAMYFCASIAQPGFYGYTFGSGTRLTVV.

This clone appeared a few times. The V and J genes are TRBV30 and TRBJ1-6; D is perhaps TRBD1 (5 bases). The CDR3 extends over 16 amino acids. The germline V gene has CDR1 GTSNPN and CDR2 SVGIG (reference sequence). V was trimmed by 0 bases and J by 6 bases, leaving 15 bases between them. The CDR3 sequence is CAWSVGGTSLNSPLHF. The CDR3 DNA is TGTGCCTGGAGTGTCGGAGGGACCAGCCTTAATTCACCCCTCCACTTT.

This chain links TRBV6-5 with TRBJ1-2; no clear D gene. Germline V lookup: CDR1 MNHEY, CDR2 SVGAGI. This CDR3 is 13 amino acids long. With 10 bases removed from V and 2 bases from J, the gap between germline ends came to 14 bases. CDR3 sequence: CAITGVTNYGYTF. In nucleotides, the CDR3 is TGTGCCATCACTGGGGTTACAAACTATGGCTACACCTTC.

The gene calls are TRBV6-1 and TRBJ2-3, with unresolved D. The CDR3 spans 13 residues. Trimming pared 1 base from V and 6 bases from J, leaving 8 bases between. Germline V gives CDR1 MNHNS, CDR2 SASEGT. The CDR3 here is CASSEGEGDTQYF. The DNA for the CDR3 is TGTGCCAGCAGTGAAGGGGAAGGGGATACGCAGTATTTT.

This clone was seen a single time. Other DNA sequences from this sample encode an identical CDR3 as well. Written as DNA, the CDR3 is TGTGCCAGCAGCAGGGCCCGGAACACTGAAGCTTTCTTT. This encodes CASSRARNTEAFF. V and J are TRBV9 and TRBJ1-1; D uncertain. CDR3 size: 13 residues. V lost 4 bases and J 1 base, leaving 8 bases between the germline ends. Germline values: CDR1 SGDLS, CDR2 YYNGEE.

The chain joins TRBV9 to TRBJ2-7; TRBD1 aligns across 10 bases. The CDR3 is 16 amino acids. Germline V CDR1 and CDR2: SGDLS, YYNGEE. V shed 4 bases, J shed 0 bases, and the junction held 7 bases outside the gene matches. CDR3 DNA: TGTGCCAGCAGCCTAGGGGGACAGGGGATCTCCTACGAGCAGTACTTC. The encoded protein is CASSLGGQGISYEQYF.

The chain combines TRBV18 with TRBJ2-7; 7 bases agree with TRBD1. V shed 3 bases and J 3 bases; nucleotides not matched to a gene: 2. Germline CDR1 is KGHSH and CDR2 is LQKENI. There are 13 residues in the CDR3. CDR3 protein: CASSPGQLYEQYF. The CDR3 region has the DNA TGTGCCAGCTCACCGGGACAGCTCTACGAGCAGTACTTC.

The rearrangement joins TRBV15 to TRBJ2-3; 10 bases are shared with TRBD1. The CDR3 extends over 18 amino acids. V shed 0 bases, J shed 1 base, and the junction held 7 bases outside the gene matches. Germline V CDR1 and CDR2: LNHNV, YYDKDF (reference sequence). The CDR3 DNA reads as TGTGCCACCAGCAGAGATTCAGGACAGGGGGTCGGCACAGATACGCAGTATTTT. Its protein product is CATSRDSGQGVGTDTQYF. The complete variable domain, with remaining parts taken from reference TRBV15 and TRBJ2-3, reads DAMVIQNPRYQVTQFGKPVTLSCSQTLNHNVMYWYQQKSSQAPKLLFHYYDKDFNNEADTPDNFQSRRPNTSFCFLDIRSPGLGDTAMYLCATSRDSGQGVGTDTQYFGPGTRLTVL.